This T cell receptor beta chain comes out of a study of tumor and adjacent non-tumor tissue in lung cancer. Across the whole study: Stage I to III disease affected 9 to 10 men and roughly 5 women aged roughly 30 to 80. Study-wide findings and caveats: In normal lung, the top 100 clones were significantly more dominant than in tumor.

TCRbeta libraries were built with three rounds of nested PCR, modified from ARM-PCR. MiXCR was run by TCRdb on the multiplex PCR reads, yielding one entry per CDR3 protein. The sample carries under 250,000 distinct CDR3 sequences, 71% recorded once. For this clonotype: Its antigen remains unknown. An end of the junction differs from the germline gene, which may be a read error.

The template was RNA from unsorted bulk tissue. Donors were chemotherapy-naive, newly diagnosed lung cancer surgical patients in China, August–late 2014. The CDR3 contains 13 residues. CDR1 is SQVTM and CDR2 is ANQGSEA in the germline V gene. V is TRBV29-1 and J is TRBJ2-3, with 11 nucleotides matching TRBD2. This sequence was found in a man between 60 and 75 years old with non-small cell lung cancer. Input material: lung tumor tissue. CDR3 amino acids: CSVTSGSTDTQYF. The CDR3 coding sequence is TGCAGCGTAACTAGCGGGAGCACAGATACGCAATATTTT.